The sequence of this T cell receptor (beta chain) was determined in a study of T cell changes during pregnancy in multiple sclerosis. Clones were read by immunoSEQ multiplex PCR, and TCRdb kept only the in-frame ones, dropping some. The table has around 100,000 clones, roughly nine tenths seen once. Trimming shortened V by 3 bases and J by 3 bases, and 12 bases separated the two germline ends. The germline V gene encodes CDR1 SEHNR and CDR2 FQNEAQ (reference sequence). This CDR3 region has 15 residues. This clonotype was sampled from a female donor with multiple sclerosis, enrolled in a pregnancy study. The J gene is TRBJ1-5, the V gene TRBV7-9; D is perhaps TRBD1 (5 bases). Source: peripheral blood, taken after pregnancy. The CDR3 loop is CASSFDSQPNQPQHF. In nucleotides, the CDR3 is TGTGCCAGCAGCTTCGACAGCCAGCCCAATCAGCCCCAGCATTTT.